The 31 T cell receptor beta chains presented below share a single source sample, sequenced in a study of cytomegalovirus exposure and HLA in healthy donors. The PCR made use of 60 Vbeta and 13 Jbeta primers. Assay: immunoSEQ multiplex PCR; the TCRdb copy retains only in-frame clones and omits some. The table shows some 200,000 clones, with 84% occurring only once. Sequencing was carried out using PBMCs. Every receptor here comes from a woman aged 45-65 years in good health and CMV-seropositive.

The sample holds one count of this clone. This sequence joins TRBV6-1 and TRBJ1-4; 7 bases match TRBD1. V shed 4 bases and J 6 bases; nucleotides not matched to a gene: 11. The CDR3 has 16 amino acids. The germline V gene has CDR1 MNHNS and CDR2 SASEGT. CDR3 protein: CASSGRGQVEDEKLFF. The CDR3 region has the DNA TGTGCCAGCAGTGGACGAGGACAGGTTGAGGATGAAAAACTGTTTTTT.

The chain joins TRBV18 to TRBJ2-3; 14 bases align to TRBD2. This CDR3 has 16 amino acids. V lost 2 bases, J lost 4 bases, and 2 bases stayed unmatched. Germline-derived CDR1 and CDR2 are KGHSH and LQKENI. Here the CDR3 reads CASSPRTSGGSDTQYF. As DNA, the CDR3 is TGTGCCAGCTCACCAAGGACTAGCGGGGGGTCAGATACGCAGTATTTT. The full variable domain, with the rest looked up from reference TRBV18 and TRBJ2-3, is NAGVMQNPRHLVRRRGQEARLRCSPMKGHSHVYWYRQLPEEGLKFMVYLQKENIIDESGMPKERFSAEFPKEGPSILRIQQVVRGDSAAYFCASSPRTSGGSDTQYFGPGTRLTVL.

The chain has TRBV21-1 and TRBJ2-1; TRBD2 is taken as the D call from the table, unchecked against the DNA. TRBV21-1 is given as a pseudogene. This CDR3 comprises 16 residues. The CDR3 bases are TGTGCCAGCAGCGCCCTGGGACTAGCAATCACCAATGAGCAGTTCTTC. As protein: CASSALGLAITNEQFF.

V and J are TRBV28 and TRBJ1-5; 8 positions match TRBD1. After removal of 7 bases from V and 6 bases from J, the junction contained 8 bases not matched to a gene. CDR3 size: 14 residues. Germline V gene sequence: CDR1 MDHEN, CDR2 SYDVKM. CDR3 protein: CASITQGAGQPQHF. CDR3 sequence (DNA): TGTGCCAGCATCACTCAGGGGGCAGGTCAGCCCCAGCATTTT.

For this clone: Sequence at one end of the junction differs from germline and may be a read error. The chain employs TRBV10-1 and TRBJ2-2; weak D call: TRBD2 (5 bases). The CDR3 has 15 amino acids. Germline V gene data show CDR1 as WNHNN and CDR2 as SYGVQD (reference sequence). The CDR3 nucleotides are TGCGCCAGCAGTGGACGTCGCTACGAACACCGGGGAGCTGTTTTT. Its translation: CASSGRRYEHRGAVF.

This chain links TRBV2 with TRBJ2-5; D may be TRBD2 (5 bases). CDR1 and CDR2 from the germline V gene are SNHLY and FYNNEI. Trimming left V 4 bases short and J 4 bases short, with 13 bases between. The CDR3 loop spans 14 amino acids. The CDR3 DNA is TGTGCCAGCAGTGTCGGGCTAGAGGGAGAGACCCAGTACTTC. Translation gives CASSVGLEGETQYF.

This chain joins TRBV5-8 and TRBJ1-1; D ambiguous. CDR1 and CDR2 from the germline V gene are SGHTS and YDEGEE. The CDR3 is 12 residues long. Trimming stripped 6 bases from V and 10 bases from J, with 16 bases between. CDR3 residues: CASNQLRNGAFF. The CDR3, as DNA: TGTGCCAGCAACCAACTACGAAACGGAGCTTTCTTT.

J is TRBJ2-3 and V is TRBV9; 14 bases are shared with TRBD2. There are 17 residues in the CDR3. Germline CDR1 and CDR2: SGDLS and YYNGEE. Germline trimming cut 4 bases from V and 0 bases from J; bases unmatched to any gene: 4. This CDR3 is CASSSRTSGGSTDTQYF. CDR3 coding DNA: TGTGCCAGCAGCTCCCGGACTAGCGGGGGGAGCACAGATACGCAGTATTTT.

CDR3 sequence: CASSQPGGQTQYF. CDR3 nucleotides: TGTGCCAGCAGCCAACCGGGGGGGCAGACCCAGTACTTC. This chain joins TRBV7-9 and TRBJ2-5; 8 nucleotides agree with TRBD2. The J segment lost 6 bases and the V segment lost 5 bases, leaving 5 bases of the junction unmatched. The germline CDR1 and CDR2 sequences are SEHNR and FQNEAQ (reference sequence). The CDR3 covers 13 residues.

The V call is TRBV12-5, the J call TRBJ1-4, with a tentative D call TRBD1 (5 bases). This CDR3 is built from 14 residues. V gave up 5 bases and J gave up 10 bases, with 17 bases separating them. Germline CDR1 reads LGHNT; CDR2 reads FRNRAP. The CDR3 DNA follows: TGTGCTAGTGGTCCTTCGGGGCCGGGGGGAAAACTGTTTTTT. It codes for CASGPSGPGGKLFF.

The chain has TRBV15 and TRBJ2-5; TRBD1 agrees at 7 bases. V lost 6 bases to trimming and J lost 2 bases; unmatched junction nucleotides: 6. CDR3 size: 14 residues. The V gene's germline CDR1 is LNHNV and CDR2 YYDKDF (reference sequence). The DNA of the CDR3 is TGTGCCACCAGTAACCGGGGACAGCAAGAGACCCAGTACTTC. It codes for CATSNRGQQETQYF. The variable domain in full, with the rest retrieved from reference TRBV15 and TRBJ2-5, is DAMVIQNPRYQVTQFGKPVTLSCSQTLNHNVMYWYQQKSSQAPKLLFHYYDKDFNNEADTPDNFQSRRPNTSFCFLDIRSPGLGDTAMYLCATSNRGQQETQYFGPGTRLLVL.

The chain uses TRBV28 and TRBJ1-4; 7 nucleotides align to TRBD1. V lost 5 bases to trimming and J lost 3 bases; unmatched junction nucleotides: 9. Germline V CDR1 and CDR2: MDHEN, SYDVKM. The length of the CDR3 is 16 residues. CDR3 region: CASSPHRQGANEKLFF. In DNA form, the CDR3 reads TGTGCCAGCAGTCCCCACCGACAGGGTGCTAATGAAAAACTGTTTTTT.

V usage is TRBV6-5 and J usage is TRBJ2-2, with TRBD2 identical over 8 bases. This CDR3 has 13 amino acids. Trimming removed 7 bases from V and 4 bases from J; junction bases left unmatched: 2. Germline V CDR1 and CDR2: MNHEY, SVGAGI. The CDR3 reads CASNRGGTGELFF. The CDR3 nucleotides are TGTGCCAGCAACCGGGGGGGCACCGGGGAGCTGTTTTTT.

The chain is built from TRBV6-1 and TRBJ1-1; the match to TRBD1 covers 8 bases. The CDR3 consists of 15 residues. Trimming removed 4 bases from V and 0 bases from J; junction bases left unmatched: 4. CDR1 is MNHNS, CDR2 SASEGT, per germline. Written as DNA, the CDR3 is TGTGCCAGCAGTGTGACGGGACAGGTGAACACTGAAGCTTTCTTT. Residues: CASSVTGQVNTEAFF.

The CDR3 bases are TGCAGTGCAACACGAAACTACGAGCAGTACTTC. Amino acid sequence: CSATRNYEQYF. The genes are TRBV20-1 and TRBJ2-7, with D unresolved. The ends were cut back, 6 bases at V and 3 bases at J, with 9 bases in the middle. The CDR3 is 11 residues long. Per the germline V gene, CDR1 is DFQATT and CDR2 is SNEGSKA (reference sequence).

J is TRBJ1-2 and V is TRBV28; D remains unclear. The V gene lost 2 bases and the J gene lost 1 base, with 8 bases spanning the gap. The CDR3 contains 14 residues. Germline CDR1 reads MDHEN; CDR2 reads SYDVKM. This CDR3 reads CASSLNSHNYGYTF. CDR3 DNA: TGTGCCAGCAGTTTAAACAGCCATAACTATGGCTACACCTTC.

This rearrangement joins TRBV2 to TRBJ2-3, with 7 bases aligning to TRBD2. CDR1 and CDR2 (germline): SNHLY, FYNNEI. This CDR3 contains 15 residues. V was clipped by 2 bases and J by 5 bases; unmatched bases: 7. The CDR3 region is CASSETAGREDTQYF. CDR3 coding DNA: TGTGCCAGCAGTGAAACAGCGGGGAGGGAAGATACGCAGTATTTT.

The V call is TRBV5-1, the J call TRBJ1-5; TRBD1 is a possible D gene (5 bases). The germline gives CDR1 SGHRS, CDR2 YFSETQ. The V and J ends lost 0 bases and 5 bases respectively, with 9 bases between them. The CDR3 length is 14 residues. CDR3 loop: CASSLDGGDQPQHF. DNA for the CDR3: TGCGCCAGCAGCTTGGACGGGGGAGATCAGCCCCAGCATTTT.

The gene calls are TRBV5-5 and TRBJ2-2; 7 nucleotides align to TRBD2. In germline, CDR1 is SGHKS, CDR2 YYEKEE (reference sequence). This CDR3 is built from 18 residues. Trimming removed 4 bases from V and 6 bases from J; junction bases left unmatched: 18. CDR3 sequence: CASSASGSGLVGAGELFF. The CDR3 nucleotides are TGTGCCAGCAGCGCCTCCGGTTCAGGACTAGTAGGGGCCGGGGAGCTGTTTTTT.

V gene TRBV4-2 combines with J gene TRBJ1-2; 7 positions agree with TRBD1. This CDR3 has 15 amino acids. J gave up 4 bases and V 1 base, and 6 bases lay outside the gene matches. In germline, CDR1 is LGHNA, CDR2 YNFKEQ. Here the CDR3 DNA reads TGTGCCAGCAGCCAAGTGAAGGGGGCGAGCTATGGCTACACCTTC. Its protein is CASSQVKGASYGYTF.

In DNA form, the CDR3 reads TGTGCCAGCAGCTCCCGGGGTAGCAGGGGCGGGGAGCTGTTTTTT. Translated: CASSSRGSRGGELFF. This sequence joins TRBV7-3 and TRBJ2-2; the D gene is possibly TRBD1 (6 bases). CDR1 is SGHTA, CDR2 FQGTGA, per germline. V shed 4 bases and J shed 7 bases, with 16 bases lying between them. This CDR3 comprises 15 residues.

The gene calls are TRBV2 and TRBJ1-5, with TRBD1 as a possible D gene (6 bases). V dropped 1 base and J dropped 4 bases, with 11 bases sitting between them. The CDR3 contains 15 residues. Germline V CDR1 and CDR2: SNHLY, FYNNEI. The CDR3 spells CASSEEAGANQPQHF. The DNA of the CDR3 is TGTGCCAGCAGTGAAGAGGCAGGGGCGAATCAGCCCCAGCATTTT.

This chain uses TRBV11-2 with TRBJ2-5; tentatively, D is TRBD2 (6 bases). Trimming removed 3 bases at V and 10 bases at J, with 21 bases between. The CDR3 spans 15 residues. Per the germline V gene, CDR1 is SGHAT and CDR2 is FQNNGV. CDR3 loop: CASSLGSGQAEGQYF. CDR3 in DNA: TGTGCCAGCAGCTTGGGTTCTGGGCAGGCGGAGGGCCAGTACTTC.

The J gene is TRBJ1-4, the V gene TRBV29-1; tentatively, D is TRBD1 (5 bases). The CDR3 loop spans 13 amino acids. With 7 bases removed from V and 8 bases from J, the gap between germline ends came to 17 bases. Germline CDR1 SQVTM, CDR2 ANQGSEA. The CDR3 loop reads CSATTGSKEKLFF. DNA of the CDR3: TGCAGCGCAACTACAGGTAGTAAGGAAAAACTGTTTTTT.

CDR3: CASSPQSRQGSYEQYF. The DNA for the CDR3 is TGTGCCAGCTCACCTCAATCTCGACAGGGTTCCTACGAGCAGTACTTC. The chain links TRBV18 to TRBJ2-7; 7 positions agree with TRBD1. Germline V gene lookup returns CDR1 KGHSH and CDR2 LQKENI. CDR3 length equals 16 residues. With V trimmed by 3 bases and J by 1 base, 9 bases remained unmatched. Combining the CDR3 with reference TRBV18 and TRBJ2-7 gives the whole variable domain NAGVMQNPRHLVRRRGQEARLRCSPMKGHSHVYWYRQLPEEGLKFMVYLQKENIIDESGMPKERFSAEFPKEGPSILRIQQVVRGDSAAYFCASSPQSRQGSYEQYFGPGTRLTVT.

The chain has TRBV25-1 and TRBJ2-3; TRBD2 might be the D (6 bases). The CDR3 has 18 residues. Per the germline V gene, CDR1 is MGHDK and CDR2 is SYGVNS. V lost 3 bases and J 1 base, leaving 20 bases between the germline ends. The CDR3 here is CASSDLRGTSTRTDTQYF. The CDR3 DNA sequence: TGTGCCAGCAGTGACTTGAGAGGGACTTCCACCCGCACAGATACGCAGTATTTT.

The V and J genes are TRBV18 and TRBJ2-2; tentatively, D is TRBD1 (6 bases). This CDR3 is 12 amino acids long. V lost 10 bases and J 8 bases, leaving 14 bases between the germline ends. Germline values: CDR1 KGHSH, CDR2 LQKENI. The CDR3 loop reads CANPSGTGELFF. The CDR3 DNA is TGTGCCAACCCATCCGGGACAGGGGAGCTGTTTTTT.

V gene TRBV6-1 combines with J gene TRBJ2-2; D possibly corresponds to TRBD2 (5 bases). This CDR3 has 13 amino acids. Trimming took off 5 bases at V and 1 base at J, with 5 bases between the two ends. Germline CDR1 reads MNHNS; CDR2 reads SASEGT. CDR3 residues: CASSRGNTGELFF. The CDR3, as DNA: TGTGCCAGCAGTCGGGGGAACACCGGGGAGCTGTTTTTT.

The chain couples TRBV7-2 to TRBJ2-1; TRBD2 aligns across 13 bases. Germline values: CDR1 SGHTA, CDR2 FQGNSA. This CDR3 region has 15 residues. Trimming removed 6 bases from V and 6 bases from J; junction bases left unmatched: 5. The CDR3 loop reads CASSSTSGGANEQFF. The CDR3 DNA reads as TGTGCCAGCAGTTCTACTAGCGGGGGGGCCAATGAGCAGTTCTTC.

This chain links TRBV5-4 with TRBJ2-5; 7 bases align to TRBD2. Trimming cost V 1 base and J 2 bases; bases outside gene matches: 5. CDR3 length equals 15 residues. Germline lookup yields CDR1 SGHNT and CDR2 YYREEE (reference sequence). CDR3 protein: CASSLSLRGQETQYF. The CDR3 DNA follows: TGTGCCAGCAGCTTGTCTTTGCGGGGGCAAGAGACCCAGTACTTC.

The rearrangement uses TRBV6-4 and TRBJ2-7, with 10 bases matching TRBD1. After removal of 6 bases from V and 4 bases from J, the junction contained 9 bases not matched to a gene. The V gene's germline CDR1 is MRHNA and CDR2 SNTAGT. The CDR3 has 15 amino acids. The CDR3 DNA is TGTGCCAGCAGAGACAGGGGGCCCGCCTTATACGAGCAGTACTTC. Translating gives CASRDRGPALYEQYF.